This T cell receptor (beta chain) was retrieved from a study of T cell responses to AZD1222 COVID-19 vaccine. Using immunoSEQ multiplex PCR, the repertoire was profiled, and TCRdb retains in-frame clones only, with some absent. Seen here are approximately 190,000 clones, roughly nine tenths observed once, and the top ten hold about 3.5%. This CDR3 contains 14 residues. V gave up 2 bases and J gave up 4 bases, with 10 bases separating them. The germline V gene has CDR1 MNHEY and CDR2 SMNVEV (reference sequence). This clone was seen just once. Its antigen remains unknown. Broader study findings: Regions 160-218 and 743-854 dominated among vaccine-associated CD4 TCRs spanning spike.

The sequenced sample was peripheral blood, obtained 28 days after the second dose of the MenACWY control vaccine. The TCR comes from an adult who received the MenACWY meningococcal vaccine as a control. The gene calls are TRBV27 and TRBJ2-3; possibly TRBD1 or TRBD2 for D (5 bases each). CDR3 protein: CASSLGAGPDTQYF. The CDR3 nucleotides read TGTGCCAGCAGTTTAGGGGCGGGCCCAGATACGCAGTATTTT.